Each of the 11 T cell receptor beta chains below was sequenced from the same sample in a study of blood T cell repertoires in COVID-19 (dated by TCRdb to 2019 to 2021). Library generation was performed with the immunoSEQ multiplex PCR assay. In its TCRdb copy, this immuneACCESS table keeps in-frame sequences only and misses some clones. Where compared with another copy, unresolved V genes explain less than half of these, and the others have no known cause. This sample has some 270,000 clones in its table, and around nine tenths of those were observed once. The ten most abundant clones make up around 8.8% of the sample. Specimen: peripheral blood. The receptors stem from a man aged 40-55 years with active or convalescent COVID-19.

The rearrangement uses TRBV6-1 and TRBJ2-5; no clear D. There are 13 residues in the CDR3. CDR1 and CDR2 (germline): MNHNS, SASEGT. V shed 10 bases and J shed 3 bases, with 15 bases lying between them. CDR3 DNA: TGTGCCACCACTGGAGCCTATAAAGAGACCCAGTACTTC. It specifies CATTGAYKETQYF.

This chain links TRBV19 with TRBJ2-3; 10 positions match TRBD2. Trimming at V came to 8 bases and at J to 1 base, leaving 3 bases not matched to a gene. Germline-derived CDR1 and CDR2 are LNHDA and SQIVND (reference sequence). The CDR3 runs 14 residues. The CDR3 DNA reads TGTGCCAGTCGTACTAGCGGGGGCACAGATACGCAGTATTTT. Translated: CASRTSGGTDTQYF. The whole variable domain, remainder taken from reference TRBV19 and TRBJ2-3, is DGGITQSPKYLFRKEGQNVTLSCEQNLNHDAMYWYRQDPGQGLRLIYYSQIVNDFQKGDIAEGYSVSREKKESFPLTVTSAQKNPTAFYLCASRTSGGTDTQYFGPGTRLTVL.

The CDR3 DNA follows: TGTGCCAGCAGCTTATCGTCAGGCACAGATACGCAGTATTTT. Protein product: CASSLSSGTDTQYF. The gene calls are TRBV7-9 and TRBJ2-3; D remains ambiguous. In germline, CDR1 is SEHNR, CDR2 FQNEAQ (reference sequence). CDR3 length: 14 amino acids. Trimming shortened V by 2 bases and J by 1 base, and 7 bases separated the two germline ends.

The V call is TRBV7-3, the J call TRBJ2-5; 7 bases line up with TRBD1. Germline V lookup: CDR1 SGHTA, CDR2 FQGTGA. The CDR3 totals 13 residues. The junction had 2 bases not matched to a gene; V was cut back by 5 bases and J by 2 bases. CDR3 sequence reads: CASSEGAQETQYF. The CDR3 DNA follows: TGTGCCAGCAGCGAGGGGGCGCAAGAGACCCAGTACTTC. Drawing the rest from reference TRBV7-3 and TRBJ2-5, the complete variable domain is GAGVSQTPSNKVTEKGKYVELRCDPISGHTALYWYRQSLGQGPEFLIYFQGTGAADDSGLPNDRFFAVRPEGSVSTLKIQRTERGDSAVYLCASSEGAQETQYFGPGTRLLVL.

This sequence joins TRBV18 and TRBJ1-1; D might be TRBD1 (5 bases). Trimming cost V 3 bases and J 5 bases, with 13 bases left between them. CDR1 is KGHSH, CDR2 LQKENI, per germline. The length of the CDR3 is 14 residues. The CDR3 DNA reads as TGTGCCAGCTCACCCAACGCGGGGGGGACTGAAGCTTTCTTT. Translating gives CASSPNAGGTEAFF.

The chain recombines TRBV5-4 with TRBJ2-5; 11 nucleotides match TRBD1. CDR3 length: 16 residues. J lost 2 bases, V lost 4 bases, and 7 bases had no gene match. Germline CDR1 and CDR2: SGHNT and YYREEE (reference sequence). The CDR3 loop reads CASSQGTGGFQETQYF. CDR3 coding DNA: TGTGCCAGCAGCCAGGGGACAGGGGGTTTTCAAGAGACCCAGTACTTC.

The chain uses TRBV2 and TRBJ2-5; 8 bases map to TRBD2. The CDR3 spans 13 residues. Trimming took 8 bases from V and 5 from J; bases not matched to a gene: 7. Germline V gene sequence: CDR1 SNHLY, CDR2 FYNNEI. The CDR3 spells CASRAGGGETQYF. CDR3 sequence (DNA): TGTGCCAGCCGCGCGGGGGGTGGCGAGACCCAGTACTTC.

V usage is TRBV29-1 and J usage is TRBJ1-1, with TRBD1 identical over 12 bases. V dropped 1 base and J dropped 7; count of bases not matched to a gene: 4. Germline CDR1 is SQVTM and CDR2 is ANQGSEA. This CDR3 contains 14 residues. CDR3 bases: TGCAGCGTTGAAGTGGGACAGGGGGCAGGTGAAGCTTTCTTT. This encodes CSVEVGQGAGEAFF.

This clone appeared once. The chain combines TRBV25-1 with TRBJ2-7, with D possibly matching TRBD1 (5 bases). The CDR3 covers 14 residues. CDR1 and CDR2 from the germline V gene are MGHDK and SYGVNS. The V end was cut by 3 bases, the J end by 3 bases, with 12 bases between. The CDR3 sequence is CASSEAAGRYEQYF. The CDR3 DNA sequence: TGTGCCAGCAGTGAGGCGGCAGGGCGCTACGAGCAGTACTTC.

CDR3 sequence: CASSGGNKVPYEQYF. CDR3 DNA sequence: TGTGCCAGCAGTGGGGGGAATAAGGTACCTTACGAGCAGTACTTC. The chain uses TRBV28 and TRBJ2-7, with D maybe TRBD2 (6 bases). CDR1 and CDR2 (germline): MDHEN, SYDVKM. Trimming shortened V by 5 bases and J by 4 bases, and 18 bases separated the two germline ends. This CDR3 contains 15 residues.

The chain carries TRBV10-3 and TRBJ2-1, with TRBD2 matching over 8 bases. CDR3 length: 16 residues. Germline CDR1 is ENHRY and CDR2 is SYGVKD. The junction had 8 bases not matched to a gene; V was cut back by 5 bases and J by 2 bases. The CDR3 nucleotides are TGTGCCATCAGTACCACTAGCGGATACACCTACAATGAGCAGTTCTTC. Translating it yields CAISTTSGYTYNEQFF.